This T cell receptor (beta chain) emerged from a study of T cell clonality in common variable immunodeficiency. Study-wide points: In common variable immunodeficiency, TCR beta chains reportedly carried fewer deletions and N-nucleotide insertions.

The J segment lost 3 bases and the V segment lost 0 bases, leaving 5 bases of the junction unmatched. CDR1 is KGHSH, CDR2 LQKENI, per germline. This CDR3 has 16 amino acids. Ten or more counts support this clone. The antigen is undetermined. The missing CDR3 end, 3 residues past where the read stops, is filled in from the germline J gene. Sequenced by immunoSEQ multiplex PCR; TCRdb stores in-frame clones only, minus some. Listed here are tens of thousands of clones without any singletons, the top ten holding about 4%. The sequencing input was peripheral blood mononuclear cells. This receptor was taken from a person aged 18 to 75 in good health. The V and J genes are TRBV18 and TRBJ2-7; 10 bases fit TRBD1. The sequenced part of the CDR3 DNA is TGTGCCAGCTCACCACCAACGGGACAGGGGATCTACGAG. Translated: CASSPPTGQGIYE. Given in full, the CDR3 is CASSPPTGQGIYEQYF.